This entry lists 3 T cell receptor beta chains sequenced from one sample in a study of molecular identifiers for immune sequencing clone quantification. TCRdb reprocessed the PCR reads with MiXCR, giving one entry per CDR3 protein. There are about 100,000 distinct CDR3 sequences in the sample; about 35% occur only once, and less than 5% lies in the top ten. The material sequenced was naive CD8+ T cells from blood, with Jurkat cell RNA spiked in. Documented subset: FACS-sorted CD8+CD4-CCR7+CD45RA+ naive T cells. The receptor set was obtained from a human donor in good health. Some libraries in this study had Jurkat cell RNA spiked in.

This clonotype was detected a few times. This chain links TRBV6-2 or TRBV6-3 with TRBJ1-2, with 7 bases identical to TRBD1. Germline CDR1 is MNHEY and CDR2 is SVGEGT. The CDR3 is made up of 15 amino acids. Trimming removed 6 bases from V and 7 bases from J; junction bases left unmatched: 14. DNA of the CDR3: TGTGCCAGCAGGGAATTTCGGGACAGTTTATCTGGCTACACCTTC. Translating it yields CASREFRDSLSGYTF.

Points on this clonotype: Likely a read error: the CDR3 ends without its conserved phenylalanine or tryptophan. No DNA is shown, since the ends of the CDR3 on it are uncertain; the CDR3 is the one TCRdb lists. The V and J genes are TRBV7-2 and TRBJ2-5; the listed D gene, TRBD2, was not tested against the DNA. Germline V gene sequence: CDR1 SGHTA, CDR2 FQGNSA. The CDR3 spans 18 residues, counting both ends. This chain's CDR3 is CASSFSPSGRRGQETLYL.

This clonotype showed up many times. This chain links TRBV6-2 or TRBV6-3 with TRBJ2-7; a possible D gene is TRBD1 (6 bases). Germline CDR1 and CDR2: MNHEY and SVGEGT. V lost 5 bases, J lost 3 bases, and 14 bases lay in between. CDR3 size: 14 residues. CDR3 DNA sequence: TGTGCCAGCAGTCCCTGGGGGCCAGGCTACGAGCAGTACTTC. It specifies CASSPWGPGYEQYF.